This T cell receptor (beta chain) stems from a study of blood T cell repertoires in COVID-19. Study context: Acute and convalescent COVID-19 samples came from the United States, Italy and Spain. The analysed material was cDNA or gDNA that came from T cells, B-cell-depleted T cells, or PBMCs.

The authors' processing: Amplification of reference gene primers provided the estimated nucleated cell counts. This table comes from immunoSEQ multiplex PCR, and its TCRdb copy is limited to in-frame clones, with some not included. The V and J calls and clone size are taken from that table; D and trimming were inferred from the DNA. This table holds 30,000 or so clones, about nine tenths found once. CDR1 and CDR2 (germline): SGHNT, YYREEE (reference sequence). V shed 4 bases, J shed 8 bases, and the junction held 11 bases outside the gene matches. The length of the CDR3 is 16 residues. This receptor was taken from a human donor with active COVID-19. The donor label of this sample is uncertain. Specimen: peripheral blood. The chain links TRBV5-4 to TRBJ2-1, with 11 bases fitting TRBD2. The CDR3 loop is CASSKTSGGGRDEQFF. The CDR3 DNA reads TGTGCCAGCAGCAAAACTAGCGGGGGAGGCCGCGATGAGCAGTTCTTC.